These 5 T cell receptor beta chains came from one sample sequenced in a study of tissue T cells after allogeneic stem cell transplantation. Here immunoSEQ multiplex PCR was the method, and the copy in TCRdb shows in-frame clones only, minus some. The data hold 9,000 to 10,000 clones, with about three fifths observed a single time. The material was tissue from the jejunum, obtained at autopsy. The source is a woman aged 18-49 years with breast cancer.

This chain links TRBV19 with TRBJ1-1, with TRBD1 identical over 7 bases. The germline gives CDR1 LNHDA, CDR2 SQIVND (reference sequence). The J segment lost 6 bases and the V segment lost 5 bases, leaving 9 bases of the junction unmatched. The CDR3 contains 14 residues. The DNA of the CDR3 is TGTGCCAGTAGTCTTCAGGGGGGACTGTCTGAAGCTTTCTTT. Translation: CASSLQGGLSEAFF.

The V gene is TRBV7-3, the J gene TRBJ2-1; weak D call: TRBD2 (6 bases). The germline CDR1 and CDR2 sequences are SGHTA and FQGTGA. The ends were cut back, 3 bases at V and 0 bases at J, with 9 bases in the middle. The CDR3 is made up of 15 amino acids. The CDR3 DNA reads TGTGCCAGCAGCTTCGCTAGCGCCTCCTACAATGAGCAGTTCTTC. Translation gives CASSFASASYNEQFF.

The V call is TRBV10-3, the J call TRBJ1-1; perhaps TRBD1 as D (5 bases). Trimming cost V 11 bases and J 0 bases, with 16 bases left between them. The CDR3 is 14 residues long. Germline V gene sequence: CDR1 ENHRY, CDR2 SYGVKD. The CDR3 nucleotides are TGTGCCGCGGGGAAGACAGAGCTGAACACTGAAGCTTTCTTT. It specifies CAAGKTELNTEAFF.

The chain is built from TRBV4-1 and TRBJ2-7; D remains ambiguous. V was pared by 11 bases and J by 3 bases, with 23 bases between. Germline V CDR1 and CDR2: MGHRA, YSYEKL. This CDR3 is built from 15 residues. In DNA form, the CDR3 reads TGCGCCCCCAGCCAACTCGCTCGGGCCGACTACGAGCAGTACTTC. Protein sequence: CAPSQLARADYEQYF.

This sequence joins TRBV6-4 and TRBJ2-5; TRBD2 matches 12 bases. This CDR3 spans 15 amino acids. Germline V CDR1 and CDR2: MRHNA, SNTAGT. The ends lost 6 bases at V and 5 bases at J; junction bases unmatched: 7. The CDR3 here is CASRETSGSFETQYF. The DNA for the CDR3 is TGTGCCAGCAGGGAGACTAGCGGGAGTTTCGAGACCCAGTACTTC.